This T cell receptor beta chain was captured by sequencing in a study of T-cell reconstitution after alpha-beta-depleted transplantation in children. The length of the CDR3 is 13 residues. V lost 5 bases and J 4 bases, leaving 12 bases between the germline ends. The germline CDR1 and CDR2 sequences are DFQATT and SNEGSKA (reference sequence). Unique molecular identifiers featured in how the TCRbeta library was prepared. TCRdb processed the PCR reads anew with MiXCR; each CDR3 protein has one entry. Altogether about 420,000 distinct CDR3 sequences are present, about a tenth being singletons, with the ten largest covering about 5%. This clonotype appeared many times.

The receptor comes from a human donor who donated a stem cell graft to a child with acute myeloid leukemia. The sample consisted of PBMCs from the stem cell graft donor, taken from the stem cell graft. The rearrangement joins TRBV20-1 to TRBJ2-1; D may match TRBD1 or TRBD2 (6 bases each). The CDR3: CSAHGGGYNEQFF. The CDR3 DNA reads as TGCAGTGCTCACGGGGGCGGTTACAATGAGCAGTTCTTC.